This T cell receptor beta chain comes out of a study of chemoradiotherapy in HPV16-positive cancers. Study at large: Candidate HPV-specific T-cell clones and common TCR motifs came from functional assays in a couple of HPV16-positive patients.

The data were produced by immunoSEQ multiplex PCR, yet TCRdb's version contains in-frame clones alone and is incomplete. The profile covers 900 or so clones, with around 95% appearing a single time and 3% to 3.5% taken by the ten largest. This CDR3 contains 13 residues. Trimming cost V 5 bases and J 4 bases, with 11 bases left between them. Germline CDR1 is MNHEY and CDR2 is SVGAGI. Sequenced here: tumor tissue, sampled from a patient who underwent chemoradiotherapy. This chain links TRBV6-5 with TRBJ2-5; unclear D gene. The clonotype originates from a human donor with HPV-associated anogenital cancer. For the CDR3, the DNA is TGTGCCAGCAGTCGGGCCCGACGAGAGACCCAGTACTTC. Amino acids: CASSRARRETQYF.